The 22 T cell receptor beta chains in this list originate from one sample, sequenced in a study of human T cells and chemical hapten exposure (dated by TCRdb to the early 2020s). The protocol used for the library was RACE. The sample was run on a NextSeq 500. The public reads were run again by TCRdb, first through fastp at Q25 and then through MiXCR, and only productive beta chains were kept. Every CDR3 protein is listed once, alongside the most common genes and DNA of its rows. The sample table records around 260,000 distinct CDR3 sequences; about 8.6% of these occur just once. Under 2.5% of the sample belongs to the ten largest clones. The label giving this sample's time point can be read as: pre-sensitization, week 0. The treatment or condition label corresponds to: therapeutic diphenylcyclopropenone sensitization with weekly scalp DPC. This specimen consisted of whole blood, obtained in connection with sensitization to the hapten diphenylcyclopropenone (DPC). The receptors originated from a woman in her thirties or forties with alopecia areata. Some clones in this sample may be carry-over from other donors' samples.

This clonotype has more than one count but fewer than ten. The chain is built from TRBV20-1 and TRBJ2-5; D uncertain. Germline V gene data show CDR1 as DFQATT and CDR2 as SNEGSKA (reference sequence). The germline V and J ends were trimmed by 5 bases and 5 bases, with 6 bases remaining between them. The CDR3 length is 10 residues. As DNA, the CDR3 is TGCAGTGCTGAAAAGGAGACCCAGTACTTC. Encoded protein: CSAEKETQYF.

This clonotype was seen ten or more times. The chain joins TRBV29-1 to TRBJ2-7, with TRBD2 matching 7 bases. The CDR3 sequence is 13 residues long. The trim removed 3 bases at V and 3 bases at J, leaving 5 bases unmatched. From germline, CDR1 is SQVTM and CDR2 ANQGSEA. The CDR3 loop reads CSVDVRGDYEQYF. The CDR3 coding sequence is TGCAGCGTTGATGTCCGGGGGGACTACGAGCAGTACTTC.

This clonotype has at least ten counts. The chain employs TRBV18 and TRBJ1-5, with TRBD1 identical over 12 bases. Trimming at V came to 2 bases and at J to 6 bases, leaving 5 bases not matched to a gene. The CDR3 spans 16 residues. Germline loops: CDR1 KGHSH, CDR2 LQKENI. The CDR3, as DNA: TGTGCCAGCTCACCATCCGGGACAGGGGGCTTTCAGCCCCAGCATTTT. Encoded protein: CASSPSGTGGFQPQHF.

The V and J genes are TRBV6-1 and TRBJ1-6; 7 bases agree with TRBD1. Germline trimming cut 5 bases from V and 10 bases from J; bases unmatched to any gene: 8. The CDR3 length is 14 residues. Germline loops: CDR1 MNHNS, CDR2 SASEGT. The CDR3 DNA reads TGTGCCAGCAGTCCCCGACAGGGAGAATCACCCCTCCACTTT. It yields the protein CASSPRQGESPLHF.

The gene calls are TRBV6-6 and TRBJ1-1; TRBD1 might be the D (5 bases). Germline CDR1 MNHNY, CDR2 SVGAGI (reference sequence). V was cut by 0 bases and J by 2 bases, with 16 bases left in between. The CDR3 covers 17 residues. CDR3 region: CASSYSPLFRDNTEAFF. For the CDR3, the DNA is TGTGCCAGCAGTTACTCGCCGCTTTTCAGGGACAACACTGAAGCTTTCTTT.

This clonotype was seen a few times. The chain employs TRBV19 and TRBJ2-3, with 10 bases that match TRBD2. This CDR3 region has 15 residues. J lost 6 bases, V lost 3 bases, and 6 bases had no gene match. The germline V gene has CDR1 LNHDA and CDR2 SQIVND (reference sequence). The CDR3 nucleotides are TGTGCCAGTAGTATCCTAGCGGGAGCAGCGGATACGCAGTATTTT. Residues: CASSILAGAADTQYF.

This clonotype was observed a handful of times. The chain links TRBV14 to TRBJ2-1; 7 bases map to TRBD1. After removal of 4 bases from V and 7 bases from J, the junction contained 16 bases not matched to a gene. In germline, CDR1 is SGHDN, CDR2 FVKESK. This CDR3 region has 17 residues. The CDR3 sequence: CASSRIAGTDFWNEQFF. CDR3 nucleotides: TGTGCCAGCAGCCGAATCGCCGGGACAGACTTTTGGAATGAGCAGTTCTTC.

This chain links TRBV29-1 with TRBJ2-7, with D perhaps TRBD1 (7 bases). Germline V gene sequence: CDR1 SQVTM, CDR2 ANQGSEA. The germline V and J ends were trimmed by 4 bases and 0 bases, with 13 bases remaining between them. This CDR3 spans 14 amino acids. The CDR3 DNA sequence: TGCAGCGTTGCTGGAGGGGGCTACTCCTACGAGCAGTACTTC. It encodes CSVAGGGYSYEQYF.

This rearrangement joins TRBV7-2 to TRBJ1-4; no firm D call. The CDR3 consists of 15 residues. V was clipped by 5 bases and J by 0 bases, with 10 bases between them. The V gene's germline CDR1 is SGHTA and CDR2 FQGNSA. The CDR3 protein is CASSRTGTTNEKLFF. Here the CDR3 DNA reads TGTGCCAGCAGCCGCACCGGGACAACTAATGAAAAACTGTTTTTT.

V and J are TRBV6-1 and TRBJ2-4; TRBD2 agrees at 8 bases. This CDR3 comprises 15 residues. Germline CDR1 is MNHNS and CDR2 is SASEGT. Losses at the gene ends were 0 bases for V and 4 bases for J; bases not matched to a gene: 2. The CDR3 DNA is TGTGCCAGCAGTGAAGCAGCGGGGGTAAAAAACATTCAGTACTTC. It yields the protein CASSEAAGVKNIQYF.

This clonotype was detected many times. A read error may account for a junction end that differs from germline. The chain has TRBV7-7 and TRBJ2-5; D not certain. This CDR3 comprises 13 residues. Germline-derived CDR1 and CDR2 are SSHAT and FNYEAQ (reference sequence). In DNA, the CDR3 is TGTGCTAGCAGCACGGTTACGCAAGAGACCCAGTACTTC. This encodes CASSTVTQETQYF.

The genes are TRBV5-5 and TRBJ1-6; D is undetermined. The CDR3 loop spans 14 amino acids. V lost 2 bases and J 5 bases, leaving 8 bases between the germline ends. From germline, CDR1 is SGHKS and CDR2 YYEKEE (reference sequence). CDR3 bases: TGTGCCAGCAGCTTTACAGACAATAATTCACCCCTCCACTTT. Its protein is CASSFTDNNSPLHF.

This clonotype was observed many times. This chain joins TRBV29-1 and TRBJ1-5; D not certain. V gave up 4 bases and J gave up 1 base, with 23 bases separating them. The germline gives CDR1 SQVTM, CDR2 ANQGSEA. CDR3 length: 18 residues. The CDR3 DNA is TGCAGCGTTGCCGAGAGTGCCCTGTTGGCCAGCAGCAATCAGCCCCAGCATTTT. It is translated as CSVAESALLASSNQPQHF.

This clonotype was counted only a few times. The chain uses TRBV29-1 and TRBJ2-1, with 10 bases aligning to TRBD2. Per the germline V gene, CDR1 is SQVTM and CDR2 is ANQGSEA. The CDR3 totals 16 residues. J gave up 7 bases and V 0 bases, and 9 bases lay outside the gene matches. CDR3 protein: CSVEDLEGLAWNEQFF. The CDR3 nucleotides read TGCAGCGTTGAAGACCTAGAGGGACTAGCGTGGAATGAGCAGTTCTTC.

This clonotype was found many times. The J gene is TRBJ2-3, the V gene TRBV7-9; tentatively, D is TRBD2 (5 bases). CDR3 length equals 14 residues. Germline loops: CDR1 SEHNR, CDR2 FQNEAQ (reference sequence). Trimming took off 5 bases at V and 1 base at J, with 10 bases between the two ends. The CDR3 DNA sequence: TGTGCCAGCAGCCCGGACTCTGGCACAGATACGCAGTATTTT. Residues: CASSPDSGTDTQYF.

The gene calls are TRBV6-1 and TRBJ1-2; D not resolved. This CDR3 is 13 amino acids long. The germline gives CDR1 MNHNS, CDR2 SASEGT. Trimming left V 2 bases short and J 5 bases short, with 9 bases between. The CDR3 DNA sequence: TGTGCCAGCAGTGAATGGCCGGCTTATGGCTACACCTTC. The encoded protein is CASSEWPAYGYTF.

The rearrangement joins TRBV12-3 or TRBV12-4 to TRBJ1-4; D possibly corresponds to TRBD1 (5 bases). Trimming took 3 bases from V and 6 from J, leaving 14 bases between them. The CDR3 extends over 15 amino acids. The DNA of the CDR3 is TGTGCCAGCAGTTTGCGAGACAGCGCATATGAAAAACTGTTTTTT. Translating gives CASSLRDSAYEKLFF.

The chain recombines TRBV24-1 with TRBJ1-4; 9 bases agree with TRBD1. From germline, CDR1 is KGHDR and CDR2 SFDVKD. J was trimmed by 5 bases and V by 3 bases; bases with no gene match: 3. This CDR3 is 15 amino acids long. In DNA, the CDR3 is TGTGCCACCAGTGATCCCGGGACAGGGAATGAAAAACTGTTTTTT. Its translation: CATSDPGTGNEKLFF.

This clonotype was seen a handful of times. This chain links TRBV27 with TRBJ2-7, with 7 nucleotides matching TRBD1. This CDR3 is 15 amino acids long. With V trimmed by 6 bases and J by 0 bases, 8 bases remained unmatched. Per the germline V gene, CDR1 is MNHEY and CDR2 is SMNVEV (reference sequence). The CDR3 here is CASRTPRDSSYEQYF. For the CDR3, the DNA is TGTGCCAGCAGAACCCCCCGGGACAGCTCCTACGAGCAGTACTTC.

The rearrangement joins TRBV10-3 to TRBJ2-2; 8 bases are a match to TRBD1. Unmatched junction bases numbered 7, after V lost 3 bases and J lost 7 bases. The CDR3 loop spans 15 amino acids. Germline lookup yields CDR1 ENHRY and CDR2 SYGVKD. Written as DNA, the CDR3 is TGTGCCATCAGTGACGGCAGGGGGCTTGTCGGGGAGCTGTTTTTT. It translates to CAISDGRGLVGELFF.

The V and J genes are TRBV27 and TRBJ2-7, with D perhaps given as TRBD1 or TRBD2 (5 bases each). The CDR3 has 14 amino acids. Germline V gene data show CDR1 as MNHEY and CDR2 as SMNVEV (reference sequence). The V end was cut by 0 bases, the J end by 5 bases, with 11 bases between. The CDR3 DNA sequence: TGTGCCAGCAGTTTATCATATATGGGGGACGAGCAGTACTTC. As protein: CASSLSYMGDEQYF.

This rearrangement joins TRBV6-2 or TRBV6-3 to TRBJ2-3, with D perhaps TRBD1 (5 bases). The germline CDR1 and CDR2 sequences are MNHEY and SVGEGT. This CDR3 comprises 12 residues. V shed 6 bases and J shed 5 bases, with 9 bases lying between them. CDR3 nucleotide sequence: TGTGCCAGCAGGGGGCCAGTAGATACGCAGTATTTT. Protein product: CASRGPVDTQYF.